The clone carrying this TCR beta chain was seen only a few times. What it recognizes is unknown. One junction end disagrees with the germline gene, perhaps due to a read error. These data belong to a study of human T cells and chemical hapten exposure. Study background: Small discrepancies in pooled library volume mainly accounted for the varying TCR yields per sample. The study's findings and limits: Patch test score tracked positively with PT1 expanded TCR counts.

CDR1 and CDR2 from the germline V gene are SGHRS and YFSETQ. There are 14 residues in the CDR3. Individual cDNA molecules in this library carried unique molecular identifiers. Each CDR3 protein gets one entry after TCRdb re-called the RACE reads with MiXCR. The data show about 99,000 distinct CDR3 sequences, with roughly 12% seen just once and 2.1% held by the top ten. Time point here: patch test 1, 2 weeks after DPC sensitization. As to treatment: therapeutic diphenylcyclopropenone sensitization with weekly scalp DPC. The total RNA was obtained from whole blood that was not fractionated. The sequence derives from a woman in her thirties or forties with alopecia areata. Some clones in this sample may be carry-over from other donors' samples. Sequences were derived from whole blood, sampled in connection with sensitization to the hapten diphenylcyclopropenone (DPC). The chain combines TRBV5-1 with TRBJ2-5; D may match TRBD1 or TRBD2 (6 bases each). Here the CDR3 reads CATSTGAPGETQYF. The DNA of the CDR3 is TGCGCCACCAGCACGGGGGCGCCGGGGGAGACCCAGTACTTC. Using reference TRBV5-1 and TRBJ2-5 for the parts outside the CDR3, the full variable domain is KAGVTQTPRYLIKTRGQQVTLSCSPISGHRSVSWYQQTPGQGLQFLFEYFSETQRNKGNFPGRFSGRQFSNSRSEMNVSTLELGDSALYLCATSTGAPGETQYFGPGTRLLVL.